This record covers a single TCR beta chain. Sample time point: patch test 1, 2 weeks after DPC sensitization. Treatment in this sample: therapeutic diphenylcyclopropenone sensitization with weekly scalp DPC. The study enrolled 18 to 70-year-old alopecia patients suitable for DPC. MiXCR, run by TCRdb on the RACE reads, gives a single entry per CDR3 protein. The data contain 300,000 to 400,000 distinct CDR3 sequences, under 8% of them singletons. This entry comes from a study of human T cells and chemical hapten exposure. Across the study: The scalp of each patient received a weekly diphenylcyclopropenone dose for the full approximately 24-week study. Per-sample TCR yield variability stemmed mainly from small pooled library volume differences.

The CDR3 covers 15 residues. Germline V gene sequence: CDR1 SGHTA, CDR2 FQGTGA. V was shortened by 4 bases and J by 6 bases, with 17 bases between the two germline ends. This TCR derives from a woman between 18 and 29 years old with alopecia areata. Some clones in this sample may be carry-over from other donors' samples. The starting material was whole blood, obtained in connection with sensitization to the hapten diphenylcyclopropenone (DPC). V is TRBV7-3 and J is TRBJ2-3; D gene ambiguous. The CDR3 DNA reads TGTGCCAGCAGCTCCCTCCCCGGGTCCATGGATACGCAGTATTTT. As protein: CASSSLPGSMDTQYF.